The 32 T cell receptor beta chains presented below share a single source sample, sequenced in a study of T cell changes during pregnancy in multiple sclerosis. Sequenced by immunoSEQ multiplex PCR; TCRdb stores in-frame clones only, minus some. This table has approximately 130,000 clones, around 93% appearing once. This specimen consisted of peripheral blood, obtained before pregnancy. Source of these receptors: a female donor with multiple sclerosis, enrolled in a pregnancy study.

The chain carries TRBV21-1 and TRBJ1-2. TRBV21-1 is given as a pseudogene. The CDR3 spans 16 residues. The CDR3, as DNA: TGTGCCAGCTTAACTTTTGAGCGAGAGGCCAGTCTTGGCTACACCTTC. Translated, it gives CASLTFEREASLGYTF.

This rearrangement joins TRBV28 to TRBJ2-1, with 14 bases lining up with TRBD2. The CDR3 totals 15 residues. Germline lookup yields CDR1 MDHEN and CDR2 SYDVKM. With 6 bases clipped from V and 7 bases from J, the junction kept 5 bases outside the gene matches. This CDR3 is CASSGTSGGLNEQFF. CDR3 bases: TGTGCCAGCAGCGGGACTAGCGGGGGATTGAATGAGCAGTTCTTC.

This sequence joins TRBV5-8 and TRBJ1-2; 8 bases line up with TRBD1. With 3 bases clipped from V and 3 bases from J, the junction kept 7 bases outside the gene matches. CDR1 and CDR2 from the germline V gene are SGHTS and YDEGEE. The CDR3 covers 15 residues. The CDR3: CASSSRDRSYYGYTF. In DNA, the CDR3 is TGTGCCAGCAGCTCCCGGGACAGGAGCTACTATGGCTACACCTTC.

This clone came up once. The chain employs TRBV28 and TRBJ2-5; weak D call: TRBD2 (5 bases). Trimming removed 4 bases from V and 2 bases from J, with 20 bases in between. Germline V gives CDR1 MDHEN, CDR2 SYDVKM. The CDR3 loop spans 17 amino acids. CDR3 sequence: CASSSFLEGATQETQYF. In DNA, the CDR3 is TGTGCCAGCAGTTCCTTCTTAGAGGGAGCGACTCAAGAGACCCAGTACTTC.

The chain has TRBV6-5 and TRBJ1-1, with 10 bases aligning to TRBD1. With V trimmed by 6 bases and J by 3 bases, 7 bases remained unmatched. Germline V lookup: CDR1 MNHEY, CDR2 SVGAGI. The CDR3 totals 15 residues. The CDR3 DNA is TGTGCCAGCAGCCCCCGGACAGGGGGATACACTGAAGCTTTCTTT. This gives the protein CASSPRTGGYTEAFF.

J is TRBJ1-2 and V is TRBV19; D not certain. The CDR3 has 12 amino acids. Deletions cut 3 bases from V and 0 bases from J, with 2 bases between. Germline lookup yields CDR1 LNHDA and CDR2 SQIVND (reference sequence). The CDR3, as DNA: TGTGCCAGTAGTATCTCTAACTATGGCTACACCTTC. It specifies CASSISNYGYTF. Looking up the rest from reference TRBV19 and TRBJ1-2 gives the full variable domain: DGGITQSPKYLFRKEGQNVTLSCEQNLNHDAMYWYRQDPGQGLRLIYYSQIVNDFQKGDIAEGYSVSREKKESFPLTVTSAQKNPTAFYLCASSISNYGYTFGSGTRLTVV.

The V gene is TRBV7-8, the J gene TRBJ2-7, with no clear D. The V end lost 0 bases, the J end lost 3 bases, and 6 bases lay between the germline ends. CDR3 length: 13 residues. Germline CDR1 is SGHVS and CDR2 is FQNEAQ. Here the CDR3 DNA reads TGTGCCAGCAGCTTAGCCGAGGTCTACGAGCAGTACTTC. Its translation: CASSLAEVYEQYF.

V usage is TRBV5-5 and J usage is TRBJ2-1; 11 bases map to TRBD2. With V trimmed by 4 bases and J by 1 base, 4 bases remained unmatched. The CDR3 has 16 amino acids. CDR1 is SGHKS, CDR2 YYEKEE, per germline (reference sequence). The chain's CDR3 is CASSLTSGGSYNEQFF. In DNA form, the CDR3 reads TGTGCCAGCAGCCTTACTAGCGGGGGATCCTACAATGAGCAGTTCTTC.

This rearrangement joins TRBV6-4 to TRBJ1-4; tentative D call: TRBD1 (5 bases). The germline CDR1 and CDR2 sequences are MRHNA and SNTAGT. Between the trimmed V and J ends, which lost 6 bases and 10 bases, there was a span of 18 bases. This CDR3 comprises 14 residues. In nucleotides, the CDR3 is TGTGCCAGCAGCCCCGGTGAGACAGCTGGAAAACTGTTTTTT. Translation gives CASSPGETAGKLFF.

The chain employs TRBV28 and TRBJ1-5; TRBD1 agrees at 7 bases. The V gene's germline CDR1 is MDHEN and CDR2 SYDVKM. V dropped 11 bases and J dropped 0; count of bases not matched to a gene: 4. The CDR3 is made up of 13 amino acids. CDR3 bases: TGTGCCGCAGGGGGTTATAGCAATCAGCCCCAGCATTTT. Its translation is CAAGGYSNQPQHF.

The CDR3, as DNA: TGCGCCAGCAGCTCACACGGACAGATCACTGAAGCTTTCTTT. It specifies CASSSHGQITEAFF. This chain uses TRBV5-1 with TRBJ1-1; possible D gene TRBD1, 6 bases. The CDR3 runs 14 residues. In germline, CDR1 is SGHRS, CDR2 YFSETQ. Deletions cut 3 bases from V and 4 bases from J, with 13 bases between.

To note about this clone: The junction departs from the called germline gene at one end, perhaps through a read error. The rearrangement uses TRBV9 and TRBJ1-5, with a tentative D call TRBD1 (6 bases). This CDR3 comprises 14 residues. Germline V gene sequence: CDR1 SGDLS, CDR2 YYNGEE. The CDR3 region has the DNA TGTGCCAGCAGCCCAGGGGTCTCGAGTCAGACCCAGCATTTT. Protein sequence: CASSPGVSSQTQHF. Variable domain in full (rest from reference TRBV9 and TRBJ1-5): DSGVTQTPKHLITATGQRVTLRCSPRSGDLSVYWYQQSLDQGLQFLIQYYNGEERAKGNILERFSAQQFPDLHSELNLSSLELGDSALYFCASSPGVSSQTQHFGDGTRLSIL.

This chain connects TRBV2 to TRBJ2-7; tentative D call: TRBD1 (6 bases). The CDR3 has 15 amino acids. Deletions cut 6 bases from V and 4 bases from J, with 19 bases between. Looked up from germline, CDR1 is SNHLY and CDR2 is FYNNEI. The CDR3 DNA is TGTGCCAGCAGGGCCCGTTCAGTGGACAGTTACGAGCAGTACTTC. As protein: CASRARSVDSYEQYF.

The rearrangement joins TRBV27 to TRBJ2-7; D may be TRBD2 (8 bases). This CDR3 has 16 residues. The V end was cut by 5 bases, the J end by 2 bases, with 19 bases between. Germline V gene data show CDR1 as MNHEY and CDR2 as SMNVEV (reference sequence). The CDR3 sequence: CASSASGGTVAYEQYF. For the CDR3, the DNA is TGTGCCAGCAGTGCCTCGGGGGGGACAGTGGCCTACGAGCAGTACTTC.

This chain joins TRBV18 and TRBJ1-4; TRBD1 might be the D (5 bases). CDR1 and CDR2 from the germline V gene are KGHSH and LQKENI. Trimming shortened V by 3 bases and J by 5 bases, and 13 bases separated the two germline ends. CDR3 length equals 15 residues. CDR3 protein: CASSPSGGLNEKLFF. CDR3 nucleotides: TGTGCCAGCTCACCCTCGGGGGGACTGAATGAAAAACTGTTTTTT.

This clone was observed once. The J gene is TRBJ2-1, the V gene TRBV7-9; 11 bases are shared with TRBD2. CDR3 length: 16 amino acids. Per the germline V gene, CDR1 is SEHNR and CDR2 is FQNEAQ (reference sequence). J gave up 0 bases and V 6 bases, and 4 bases lay outside the gene matches. The DNA of the CDR3 is TGTGCCAGCAGTCTAGCGGGAGGAACCTCCTACAATGAGCAGTTCTTC. Amino acid sequence: CASSLAGGTSYNEQFF.

V is TRBV5-5 and J is TRBJ1-1; D is perhaps TRBD1 (5 bases). V lost 2 bases and J 1 base, leaving 9 bases between the germline ends. The CDR3 contains 14 residues. Germline CDR1 reads SGHKS; CDR2 reads YYEKEE (reference sequence). The CDR3 sequence: CASSFRVGNTEAFF. The CDR3 DNA follows: TGTGCCAGCAGCTTCAGGGTAGGGAACACTGAAGCTTTCTTT.

This rearrangement joins TRBV5-1 to TRBJ1-6; D ambiguous. This CDR3 comprises 15 residues. Per the germline V gene, CDR1 is SGHRS and CDR2 is YFSETQ. The ends were cut back, 0 bases at V and 0 bases at J, with 4 bases in the middle. This CDR3 reads CASSLESSYNSPLHF. The CDR3 nucleotides read TGCGCCAGCAGCTTGGAGAGCTCCTATAATTCACCCCTCCACTTT.

This clone occurred a few times. The chain joins TRBV2 to TRBJ2-1; 9 bases align to TRBD2. The CDR3 totals 14 residues. Germline V CDR1 and CDR2: SNHLY, FYNNEI. The junction had 7 bases not matched to a gene; V was cut back by 4 bases and J by 9 bases. The CDR3 nucleotides are TGTGCCAGCAGTGTGGGCGGGAGGGCGGGTGAGCAGTTCTTC. This translates into CASSVGGRAGEQFF.

The chain couples TRBV7-9 to TRBJ2-5, with 8 bases matching TRBD2. The V and J ends lost 3 bases and 5 bases, in that order; junction bases with no gene match: 8. CDR3 size: 15 residues. Germline CDR1 SEHNR, CDR2 FQNEAQ (reference sequence). The CDR3 sequence is CASSFVRGGVETQYF. The CDR3 DNA sequence: TGTGCCAGCAGCTTCGTACGGGGGGGCGTCGAGACCCAGTACTTC.

The CDR3 nucleotides read TGTGCCAGCAGCTTAACCCCCGGAACCAGGCCAGCTAACTATGGCTACACCTTC. Protein product: CASSLTPGTRPANYGYTF. This rearrangement joins TRBV7-9 to TRBJ1-2; D call uncertain. Germline lookup yields CDR1 SEHNR and CDR2 FQNEAQ (reference sequence). Between the trimmed V and J ends, which lost 2 bases and 0 bases, there was a span of 19 bases. CDR3 length equals 18 residues.

This clone was seen just once. This rearrangement joins TRBV18 to TRBJ1-5; weak D call: TRBD1 (6 bases). Trimming cost V 3 bases and J 6 bases, with 18 bases left between them. Looked up from germline, CDR1 is KGHSH and CDR2 is LQKENI. The CDR3 covers 16 residues. The CDR3 loop reads CASSPYDLGGSQPQHF. As DNA, the CDR3 is TGTGCCAGCTCACCCTACGATCTAGGGGGAAGTCAGCCCCAGCATTTT. Using reference TRBV18 and TRBJ1-5 for the parts outside the CDR3, the full variable domain is NAGVMQNPRHLVRRRGQEARLRCSPMKGHSHVYWYRQLPEEGLKFMVYLQKENIIDESGMPKERFSAEFPKEGPSILRIQQVVRGDSAAYFCASSPYDLGGSQPQHFGDGTRLSIL.

Note on this clone: The same CDR3 arises from other DNA sequences in this sample as well. The chain joins TRBV29-1 to TRBJ2-2; possible D gene TRBD1, 6 bases. This CDR3 contains 13 residues. V lost 6 bases and J lost 6, with 14 bases in between. Per germline, CDR1 SQVTM and CDR2 ANQGSEA. CDR3: CSVENRDAGELFF. The DNA for the CDR3 is TGCAGCGTCGAGAACAGGGACGCCGGGGAGCTGTTTTTT.

The rearrangement joins TRBV4-1 to TRBJ2-1; perhaps TRBD1 as D (5 bases). Germline V gene data show CDR1 as MGHRA and CDR2 as YSYEKL. The CDR3 extends over 15 amino acids. V was cut by 3 bases and J by 3 bases, with 12 bases left in between. CDR3 in amino acids: CASSHVRDIYNEQFF. The DNA of the CDR3 is TGCGCCAGCAGCCACGTCAGGGATATCTACAATGAGCAGTTCTTC.

This clone is a singleton in its sample. The chain joins TRBV2 to TRBJ1-1; D perhaps matches TRBD1 (5 bases). Germline V gene data show CDR1 as SNHLY and CDR2 as FYNNEI. This CDR3 spans 14 amino acids. Between the trimmed V and J ends, which lost 6 bases and 4 bases, there was a span of 15 bases. The CDR3 DNA reads as TGTGCCAGCAGCGCAGCGGGGCTGGGCACTGAAGCTTTCTTT. This encodes CASSAAGLGTEAFF.

The chain joins TRBV5-1 to TRBJ2-1; possibly TRBD1 for D (5 bases). Germline V lookup: CDR1 SGHRS, CDR2 YFSETQ. Between the trimmed V and J ends, which lost 4 bases and 6 bases, there was a span of 14 bases. The CDR3 has 14 amino acids. CDR3 in DNA: TGCGCCAGCAGCGCCCCCCCAGGGTTCAATGAGCAGTTCTTC. Amino acids: CASSAPPGFNEQFF.

The chain carries TRBV28 and TRBJ2-3; D is undetermined. V lost 7 bases, J lost 5 bases, and 13 bases lay in between. Germline loops: CDR1 MDHEN, CDR2 SYDVKM. This CDR3 is 13 amino acids long. CDR3 loop: CASTAPLRDTQYF. The CDR3 coding sequence is TGTGCCAGCACCGCGCCGCTACGAGATACGCAGTATTTT.

This chain links TRBV7-9 with TRBJ2-3; D not resolved. Germline V lookup: CDR1 SEHNR, CDR2 FQNEAQ (reference sequence). Trimming took 1 base from V and 0 from J, leaving 5 bases between them. The CDR3 has 14 residues. CDR3 sequence (DNA): TGTGCCAGCAGCTTAGGGGCTAGCACAGATACGCAGTATTTT. Translation: CASSLGASTDTQYF.

Here the CDR3 DNA reads TGTGCCAGCAGTTCCCTGACAGGGGGGACAACTGAAGCTTTCTTT. It yields the protein CASSSLTGGTTEAFF. The J gene is TRBJ1-1, the V gene TRBV6-1; 9 nucleotides match TRBD1. Germline CDR1 reads MNHNS; CDR2 reads SASEGT. Losses at the gene ends were 5 bases for V and 5 bases for J; bases not matched to a gene: 9. The CDR3 contains 15 residues.

Here the CDR3 DNA reads TGTGCCAGCAGTGATTTCCGAGGAGCAACCGCCGGGGAGCTGTTTTTT. Its protein product is CASSDFRGATAGELFF. This chain connects TRBV2 to TRBJ2-2; no clear D gene. The V gene's germline CDR1 is SNHLY and CDR2 FYNNEI. The V end was cut by 3 bases, the J end by 6 bases, with 17 bases between. CDR3 size: 16 residues.

This clone has only one observation. The rearrangement uses TRBV7-2 and TRBJ2-3; D is perhaps TRBD1 (5 bases). Germline V gene lookup returns CDR1 SGHTA and CDR2 FQGNSA. V lost 3 bases and J lost 9, with 13 bases in between. The CDR3 extends over 13 amino acids. This CDR3 is CASSFTKQATQYF. The CDR3 coding sequence is TGTGCCAGCAGCTTTACCAAACAGGCAACGCAGTATTTT.

V gene TRBV5-4 combines with J gene TRBJ2-7; TRBD2 aligns across 7 bases. This CDR3 region has 15 residues. V shed 3 bases and J 3 bases; nucleotides not matched to a gene: 9. Per the germline V gene, CDR1 is SGHNT and CDR2 is YYREEE (reference sequence). The CDR3 protein is CASSWGRGEIYEQYF. The CDR3 bases are TGTGCCAGCAGCTGGGGCCGGGGGGAGATCTACGAGCAGTACTTC.